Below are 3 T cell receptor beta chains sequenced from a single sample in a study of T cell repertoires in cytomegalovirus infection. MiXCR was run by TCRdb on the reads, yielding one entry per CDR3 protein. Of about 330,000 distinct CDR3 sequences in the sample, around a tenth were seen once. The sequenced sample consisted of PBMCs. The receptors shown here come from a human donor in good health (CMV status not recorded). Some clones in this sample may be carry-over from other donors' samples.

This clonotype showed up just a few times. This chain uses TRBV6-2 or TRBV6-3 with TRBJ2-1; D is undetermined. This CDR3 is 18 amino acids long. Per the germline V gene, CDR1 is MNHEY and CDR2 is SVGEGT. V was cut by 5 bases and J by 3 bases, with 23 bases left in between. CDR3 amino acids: CASSPRWPQARSYNEQFF. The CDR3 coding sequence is TGTGCCAGCAGTCCACGATGGCCCCAAGCGAGAAGCTACAATGAGCAGTTCTTC.

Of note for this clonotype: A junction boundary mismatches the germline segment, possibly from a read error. CDR3 bases: TGTGCCAGCAGCCAAGCCGGGGGGGCGAAATACGAGCAGTACTTC. Protein sequence: CASSQAGGAKYEQYF. The chain couples TRBV4-1 to TRBJ2-7; 8 bases agree with TRBD2. This CDR3 has 15 amino acids. Germline CDR1 is MGHRA and CDR2 is YSYEKL.

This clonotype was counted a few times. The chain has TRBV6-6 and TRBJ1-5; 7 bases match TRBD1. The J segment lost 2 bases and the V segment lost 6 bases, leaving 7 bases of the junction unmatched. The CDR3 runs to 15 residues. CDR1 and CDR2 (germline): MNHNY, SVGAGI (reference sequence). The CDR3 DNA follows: TGTGCCAGCAGGTTGGCAGGGGGAGGCAATCAGCCCCAGCATTTT. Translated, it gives CASRLAGGGNQPQHF.